This TCR beta chain was sequenced during a study of T cells in Graves' hyperthyroidism and ophthalmopathy. RNA transcripts provided the source from which TCR beta CDR3 regions were amplified. The TCR CDR3 first-round RT-PCR relied on the HTBI primer set. MiXCR, run by TCRdb on the multiplex PCR reads, gives a single entry per CDR3 protein. The sample lists more than 350,000 distinct CDR3 sequences, 13% to 15% occurring once. CDR1 is MDHEN, CDR2 SYDVKM, per germline. CDR3 length: 12 amino acids. With V trimmed by 6 bases and J by 7 bases, 6 bases remained unmatched. At least 3 on the Clinical Activity Score was recorded for ophthalmopathy patients, who also had NOSPECS grade at least 4 and duration under 3 months. Patients showing uncontrolled infection, other autoimmune disease, pregnancy or lactation were ineligible. PBMCs came from 8.5 to 10 ml fresh peripheral blood.

Source material: blood. J is TRBJ2-7 and V is TRBV28; 7 nucleotides align to TRBD1. The TCR was taken from a woman aged 60-75 years with Graves' ophthalmopathy. Here the CDR3 reads CASRSQGVEQYF. CDR3 coding DNA: TGTGCCAGCAGATCTCAGGGGGTTGAGCAGTACTTC.